This is a list of T cell receptor beta chains from one sample in a study of early T cells in non-severe SARS-CoV-2 infection. MiXCR was run by TCRdb on the 5' RACE reads, yielding one entry per CDR3 protein. The sample has 100,000 to 150,000 distinct CDR3 sequences; around 14% are singletons. Sequenced input: whole blood. The receptors were gathered from an adult who was a healthcare worker with PCR-confirmed SARS-CoV-2 infection or an uninfected control (not recorded which). Both conserved end residues are part of each CDR3. The D gene is left open where the match is weak. Clone size, where shown, is once, few, many, or a class for clones that have expanded.

v_call	clone_size	d_call	j_call	cdr3_nt	cdr3_aa
TRBV19	-	TRBD1	TRBJ2-1	TGTGCCAGTAGTTCTGCCCGGGACAGCTTTAATGAGCAGTTCTTC	CASSSARDSFNEQFF
TRBV12-3/TRBV12-4	few	-	TRBJ2-1	TGTGCCAGCAGTCCAGAACCGGGACTTTCCTCGGGCCCATACAATGAGCAGTTCTTC	CASSPEPGLSSGPYNEQFF
TRBV5-6	-	-	TRBJ2-3	TGTGCCAGCAGCTGGGACATCGGCACAGATACGCAGTATTTT	CASSWDIGTDTQYF
TRBV3-1	-	-	TRBJ1-4	TGTGCCAGCAGCCAGACAGAAAAACTGTTTTTT	CASSQTEKLFF
TRBV12-3/TRBV12-4	-	TRBD1	TRBJ2-2	TGTGCCAGCAGTTTACGCGGCGGTATCAGGGGGCTGACCGGGGAGCTGTTTTTT	CASSLRGGIRGLTGELFF
TRBV4-1	few	-	TRBJ2-1	TGCGCCAGCAGCCATCGCACAGATTTCGATGAGCAGTTCTTC	CASSHRTDFDEQFF
TRBV6-2/TRBV6-3	-	-	TRBJ1-1	TGTGCCAGCAGTTTAGCCCTCCAGGGCCGTGAACCTTTCTTT	CASSLALQGREPFF
TRBV3-1	few	-	TRBJ1-3	TGTGCCAGCAGCCCACACTCCGGGGGCACAAGCTCTGGAAACACCATATATTTT	CASSPHSGGTSSGNTIYF
TRBV7-9	-	TRBD1	TRBJ2-5	TGTGCCAGCAGCAAGGACAGGGGGCAGGAGACCCAGTACTTC	CASSKDRGQETQYF
TRBV20-1	-	-	TRBJ1-2	TGCAGTGCTAGAGCCCCTTGGGGGGATGGCTACACCTTC	CSARAPWGDGYTF
TRBV3-1	-	-	TRBJ1-1	TGTGCCAGCAGCCAAGGGACCGAAGCTTTCTTT	CASSQGTEAFF
TRBV5-4	many	TRBD2	TRBJ2-5	TGTGCCAGCAGCTCTTTGCCTAGCGGGGGGGCCAGGCAGACCCAGTACTTC	CASSSLPSGGARQTQYF
TRBV5-1	many	TRBD2	TRBJ2-1	TGCGCCAGCAGCTTGGCCACGGGACTAGGATTCAATGAGCAGTTCTTC	CASSLATGLGFNEQFF
TRBV18	-	-	TRBJ2-7	TGTGCCAGCCGCGAAGGGAACGAGCAGTACTTC	CASREGNEQYF
TRBV30	few	TRBD1	TRBJ2-2	TGTGCCTGGAGGACCGGGACAGGGGACACCGGGGAGCTGTTTTTT	CAWRTGTGDTGELFF
TRBV29-1	-	-	TRBJ2-3	TGCAGCCCTACGGATTCTCGGGGGCAGTATTTT	CSPTDSRGQYF
TRBV6-6	few	-	TRBJ1-2	TGTGCCAGCAGTTCCCCAGGTCCTTCAGCTAACTATGGCTACACCTTC	CASSSPGPSANYGYTF
TRBV2	-	-	TRBJ2-5	TGTGCCAGCAGTGAAGAGGTCGGAGAGACCCAGTACTTC	CASSEEVGETQYF
TRBV7-2	-	-	TRBJ2-4	TGTGCCAGCAGCTTAGCGTTAGACATTCAGTACTTC	CASSLALDIQYF
TRBV5-1	-	TRBD2	TRBJ2-3	TGCGCCAGCAGCTTGGCCGGGCTAGCGGGGGGCTATGTCACAGATACGCAGTATTTT	CASSLAGLAGGYVTDTQYF
TRBV7-3	-	-	TRBJ2-5	TGTGCCAGCAGCAAAGGGACCCAAGAGACCCAGTACTTC	CASSKGTQETQYF
TRBV3-1	-	-	TRBJ2-5	TGTGCCAGCAGCCAACCGGGGCTCCTCGACGAGACCCAGTACTTC	CASSQPGLLDETQYF
TRBV5-1	-	TRBD2	TRBJ2-1	TGCGCCAGCAGCCCCGGACTAGTTCCCTACAATGAGCAGTTCTTC	CASSPGLVPYNEQFF
TRBV29-1	-	-	TRBJ2-2	TGCAGCGTTGACGGGGGGCGCAACACCGGGGAGCTGTTTTTT	CSVDGGRNTGELFF
TRBV20-1	-	TRBD2	TRBJ2-1	TGCAGTGCCAATACGAGGTGGCGGGGGAATTACAATGAGCAGTTCTTC	CSANTRWRGNYNEQFF
TRBV3-1	few	TRBD1	TRBJ2-7	TGTGCCAGCAGCCTCGCCGGGACAGGGGGGGTGGAGGAGCAGTACTTC	CASSLAGTGGVEEQYF
TRBV4-1	few	-	TRBJ1-1	TGCGCCAGCAGCATGTGGGAAAACACTGAAGCTTTCTTT	CASSMWENTEAFF
TRBV4-1	many	-	TRBJ2-6	TGCGCCAGCAGCCAACTGACACTCTCTGGGGCCAACGTCCTGACTTTC	CASSQLTLSGANVLTF
TRBV7-2	many	TRBD2	TRBJ2-1	TGTGCCAGCAGAGCGGGACTCCGGAGTGAGCAGTTCTTC	CASRAGLRSEQFF
TRBV7-9	many	-	TRBJ1-4	TGTGCCAGCAGCTTATCGACAGGATTGACTAATGAAAAACTGTTTTTT	CASSLSTGLTNEKLFF